This TCR beta chain emerged from a study of T cells in Graves' hyperthyroidism and ophthalmopathy. Overall study: Initial diagnosis, before any treatment, was when peripheral blood was collected.

Template material for amplifying TCR beta CDR3 regions consisted of RNA transcripts. When the TCR CDR3 underwent first-round RT-PCR, the HTBI primer set was used. TCRdb re-called the multiplex PCR reads through MiXCR, storing one row per CDR3 protein. This sample has some 490,000 distinct CDR3 sequences, with around a fifth found just once. This CDR3 contains 14 residues. The germline V gene encodes CDR1 LGHNA and CDR2 YNFKEQ. V lost 0 bases and J lost 4, with 7 bases in between. Each person with ophthalmopathy scored at least 3 on the Clinical Activity Score, reached NOSPECS grade 4 or higher, and had been ill under 3 months. The study based diagnoses on clinical symptoms, serum thyroxine and TRAb, thyroid ultrasound and orbital computed tomography. Study observations and caveats: The model identified upcoming ophthalmopathy a median approximately seven months ahead of onset.

Regarding this clonotype: Its antigen is still unknown.

The chain uses TRBV4-2 and TRBJ1-5, with no clear D. The material sequenced was blood. The TCR comes from a woman aged 65 to 85 with Graves' ophthalmopathy. Written as DNA, the CDR3 is TGTGCCAGCAGCCAAGATACGGCGAATCAGCCCCAGCATTTT. Its protein is CASSQDTANQPQHF.